Listed below are T cell receptor beta chains from one sample, sequenced in a study. The repertoire was sequenced with immunoSEQ multiplex PCR; TCRdb's copy has only in-frame clones and lacks some. Of some 68,000 clones in the sample, 93% are singletons; the top ten hold 4.4%. Sequenced sample: PBMCs. The receptors here all came from a man aged 35-49 years with rheumatoid arthritis. CDR3s include the opening cysteine and the closing phenylalanine or tryptophan. The D gene is left open where the match is weak. For some rows the clone size is stated as once, few or many, or as a class when expanded; others skip it.

cdr3_nt	cdr3_aa	d_call	j_call	v_call	clone_size
TGTGCCAGTAGTATATGGGGGGTAGGGATATCCTACAATGAGCAGTTCTTC	CASSIWGVGISYNEQFF	.	TRBJ2-1	TRBV19	.
TGTGCCAGCAGTATGACAGGGATGAACACTGAAGCTTTCTTT	CASSMTGMNTEAFF	TRBD1	TRBJ1-1	TRBV27	once
TGTGCCAGCAGCTTGGGAATGCAGGGGGCGATTGGCTACACCTTC	CASSLGMQGAIGYTF	TRBD1	TRBJ1-2	TRBV5-6	.
TGTGCCAGCAGCTTGAAAGGGGGAGACGAGCAGTACTTC	CASSLKGGDEQYF	.	TRBJ2-7	TRBV27	.
TGTGCCAGCAGTATTCGACAGAACACTGAAGCTTTCTTT	CASSIRQNTEAFF	.	TRBJ1-1	TRBV12-3/TRBV12-4	.
TGTGCCAGCAGCCTAAGGCAGGGCACAGATACGCAGTATTTT	CASSLRQGTDTQYF	.	TRBJ2-3	TRBV7-9	.
TGTGCCAGCAGCGCGGGACAGGGAGTTGTGTATGAGCAGTTCTTC	CASSAGQGVVYEQFF	TRBD1	TRBJ2-1	TRBV6-4	.
TGTGCCATCAGTGAGCGACCAGAGGGTCAGCCCCAGCATTTT	CAISERPEGQPQHF	.	TRBJ1-5	TRBV10-3	few
TGTGCCAGCAGTGAACTAACAGAGGGTCAGCCCCAGCATTTT	CASSELTEGQPQHF	.	TRBJ1-5	TRBV2	.
TGTGCCAGCAGCCCCGTGGGTGCCTCCTACGAGCAGTACTTC	CASSPVGASYEQYF	.	TRBJ2-7	TRBV28	once
TGTGCCAGCAGTAACAGGGAGAGCTATGGCTACACCTTC	CASSNRESYGYTF	.	TRBJ1-2	TRBV28	.
TGTGCCAGCAGTGATCAATCCCTAGGCAGTGGCTACACCTTC	CASSDQSLGSGYTF	.	TRBJ1-2	TRBV2	.
TGCGCCAGCAGCCAATGGGTAGGAGGAGAGAACTATGGCTACACCTTC	CASSQWVGGENYGYTF	.	TRBJ1-2	TRBV4-3	.
TGTGCCAGCAGCTTAGTGGGGGAGCTGTTTTTT	CASSLVGELFF	.	TRBJ2-2	TRBV7-9	.
TGTGCCAGCAGTGACGGGGCCGGGGTTCAGCCCCAGCATTTT	CASSDGAGVQPQHF	.	TRBJ1-5	TRBV6-1	few
TGTGCCAGCAGTTTTTGGGTTGAGCAGTTCTTC	CASSFWVEQFF	.	TRBJ2-1	TRBV12-3/TRBV12-4	once
TGTGCCAGCATGACCGGGGGGGCTCGCAATCAGCCCCAGCATTTT	CASMTGGARNQPQHF	.	TRBJ1-5	TRBV2	.
TGTGCCAGCAGTTGGGGGCCCGAGCAGTACTTC	CASSWGPEQYF	.	TRBJ2-7	TRBV28	.
TGTGCCAGCTCACCGGAGCCGGGGCAAGAGACCCAGTACTTC	CASSPEPGQETQYF	.	TRBJ2-5	TRBV18	once
TGTGCCAGCAGCCGCGGATCAGTTAGGGCAGCCGATAATTCACCCCTCCACTTT	CASSRGSVRAADNSPLHF	.	TRBJ1-6	TRBV4-2	.
TGTGCCACCCGGGACAGGGAGGACGAGCAGTACTTC	CATRDREDEQYF	TRBD1	TRBJ2-7	TRBV6-6	.
TGTGCCACCAACCCCTACTGGGGTCCCGATCAGCCCCAGCATTTT	CATNPYWGPDQPQHF	.	TRBJ1-5	TRBV19	.
TGTGCCAGTAGTCCATCCGACAGGGGCAATTCACCCCTCCACTTT	CASSPSDRGNSPLHF	TRBD1	TRBJ1-6	TRBV28	once
TGTGCCAGCAGTACTAACAGGGCTAACTATGGCTACACCTTC	CASSTNRANYGYTF	.	TRBJ1-2	TRBV28	.
TGTGCCAGCAGCGGGGGGTGGAACTCCTACGAGCAGTACTTC	CASSGGWNSYEQYF	.	TRBJ2-7	TRBV9	.
TGTGCCAGCAGTGTGTCTAGCGGGAGTCCCGGGGAGCTGTTTTTT	CASSVSSGSPGELFF	TRBD2	TRBJ2-2	TRBV2	.
TGTGCCAGCTCACCACTTCCGGGACAGGGGGCTGTGAACACTGAAGCTTTCTTT	CASSPLPGQGAVNTEAFF	TRBD1	TRBJ1-1	TRBV18	.
TGTGCCAGCAGCCAGGATTGGGGGGACATCGGGCAGCCCCAGCATTTT	CASSQDWGDIGQPQHF	.	TRBJ1-5	TRBV14	.
TGCGCCAGCAGCGGGACAGGGGGCAACTATGGCTACACCTTC	CASSGTGGNYGYTF	TRBD1	TRBJ1-2	TRBV5-1	once
TGTGCCAGCAGCGCCCGGGGGGAGGCTTTAAACAATGAGCAGTTCTTC	CASSARGEALNNEQFF	TRBD2	TRBJ2-1	TRBV9	.
TGTGCCAGCAGTTACCTTGGCGTAGGTGACACAGATACGCAGTATTTT	CASSYLGVGDTDTQYF	.	TRBJ2-3	TRBV6-5	.
TGTGCCTGGAGTGCTTGGCCCAGGGGGCTTCTTCAGCCCCAGCATTTT	CAWSAWPRGLLQPQHF	TRBD1	TRBJ1-5	TRBV30	.
TGTGCCAGCTCACACGACAGGGGCAACACTGAAGCTTTCTTT	CASSHDRGNTEAFF	TRBD1	TRBJ1-1	TRBV18	.
TGTGCCAGCAGGAAACTCGTAGAAGACTTACCCTATGGCTACACCTTC	CASRKLVEDLPYGYTF	.	TRBJ1-2	TRBV21-1	.
TGTGCCTGGAGTGTACTAGGGACGGGTGAAAAACTGTTTTTT	CAWSVLGTGEKLFF	.	TRBJ1-4	TRBV30	.
TGTGCCGTAGATCGGGACTTGGGCACTGAAGCTTTCTTT	CAVDRDLGTEAFF	.	TRBJ1-1	TRBV30	.
TGTGCCAGCAGCCAAGGAAAACAGGACCTTGGAAACACCATATATTTT	CASSQGKQDLGNTIYF	.	TRBJ1-3	TRBV4-2	.
TGTGCCAGCAGCTTAAGTAGCGGGAGCTTCACCGGGGAGCTGTTTTTT	CASSLSSGSFTGELFF	TRBD2	TRBJ2-2	TRBV11-3	.
TGTGCCAGCAGGGCAGGAACCTCCTATGGCTACACCTTC	CASRAGTSYGYTF	.	TRBJ1-2	TRBV6-5	.
TGTGCCAGTAGTATAGTGTTGGAGACAGCGAACACTGAAGCTTTCTTT	CASSIVLETANTEAFF	.	TRBJ1-1	TRBV19	.
TGCGCCAGCAGCCAAGATTGGACGGAGCCGGCCCAGCATTTT	CASSQDWTEPAQHF	.	TRBJ1-5	TRBV4-1	.
TGTGCCACCAGTGATAGAAGGGGGGTCCCCACCGGGGAGCTGTTTTTT	CATSDRRGVPTGELFF	.	TRBJ2-2	TRBV24-1	.